These 21 T cell receptor beta chains originate from one sample sequenced in a study of cytomegalovirus exposure and HLA in healthy donors. PCR primers comprised 60 Vbeta and 13 Jbeta primers. Libraries were prepared by immunoSEQ multiplex PCR; TCRdb keeps only in-frame clonotypes and omits some of them. The table has about 140,000 clones, approximately 72% seen once. Sequenced material: PBMCs. The source of these receptors is a woman aged 60 to 75 in good health and CMV-seronegative.

This sequence joins TRBV2 and TRBJ1-2; D possibly corresponds to TRBD1 (6 bases). The CDR3 covers 11 residues. Per germline, CDR1 SNHLY and CDR2 FYNNEI. Trimming pared 2 bases from V and 8 bases from J, leaving 6 bases between. The DNA for the CDR3 is TGTGCCAGCAGTGAACAGGGGGGCTACACCTTC. It translates to CASSEQGGYTF.

The chain recombines TRBV14 with TRBJ1-3, with a weak D call TRBD1 (5 bases). Germline loops: CDR1 SGHDN, CDR2 FVKESK. Trimming removed 6 bases from V and 0 bases from J, with 6 bases in between. This CDR3 is built from 13 residues. The CDR3 loop reads CASRTVSGNTIYF. In DNA form, the CDR3 reads TGTGCCAGCAGGACAGTCTCTGGAAACACCATATATTTT. The full variable domain, in which reference TRBV14 and TRBJ1-3 provide the parts outside the CDR3, is EAGVTQFPSHSVIEKGQTVTLRCDPISGHDNLYWYRRVMGKEIKFLLHFVKESKQDESGMPNNRFLAERTGGTYSTLKVQPAELEDSGVYFCASRTVSGNTIYFGEGSWLTVV.

This sequence joins TRBV27 and TRBJ2-5; perhaps TRBD2 as D (6 bases). The CDR3 is 14 residues long. The germline gives CDR1 MNHEY, CDR2 SMNVEV (reference sequence). V was shortened by 2 bases and J by 5 bases, with 12 bases between the two germline ends. The CDR3 bases are TGTGCCAGCAGTTTAATGGCCGCGGGGGAGACCCAGTACTTC. This translates into CASSLMAAGETQYF.

This chain connects TRBV28 to TRBJ1-1, with D tentatively TRBD1 (5 bases). This CDR3 comprises 15 residues. Germline values: CDR1 MDHEN, CDR2 SYDVKM. The ends were cut back, 4 bases at V and 6 bases at J, with 18 bases in the middle. The CDR3 nucleotides read TGTGCCAGCAGTTCATTCCACCAGGGTGGCTCTGAAGCTTTCTTT. Encoded protein: CASSSFHQGGSEAFF.

The rearrangement uses TRBV7-6 and TRBJ1-3; possibly TRBD1 for D (6 bases). Per germline, CDR1 SGHVS and CDR2 FNYEAQ. The V end lost 2 bases, the J end lost 3 bases, and 11 bases lay between the germline ends. The CDR3 is 15 amino acids. The CDR3 sequence is CASSLWAGDGNTIYF. CDR3 in DNA: TGTGCCAGCAGCTTATGGGCAGGGGATGGAAACACCATATATTTT.

The chain employs TRBV14 and TRBJ2-1; the D gene is possibly TRBD2 (5 bases). The CDR3 is 16 amino acids. V was shortened by 1 base and J by 0 bases, with 10 bases between the two germline ends. The V gene's germline CDR1 is SGHDN and CDR2 FVKESK. CDR3 protein: CASSQVGGSSYNEQFF. The CDR3, as DNA: TGTGCCAGCAGCCAAGTCGGCGGGTCCTCCTACAATGAGCAGTTCTTC.

This clone was counted between two and nine times. The V call is TRBV11-1, the J call TRBJ2-5; TRBD2 aligns across 10 bases. The CDR3 is made up of 16 amino acids. Germline CDR1 reads SGHAT; CDR2 reads FQDESV (reference sequence). After removal of 1 base from V and 3 bases from J, the junction contained 5 bases not matched to a gene. The CDR3 DNA reads as TGTGCCAGCAGCTTAGAGGCTGGACTAGCGGAAGAGACCCAGTACTTC. This sequence encodes CASSLEAGLAEETQYF.

The V and J genes are TRBV7-8 and TRBJ2-7, with TRBD2 matching over 9 bases. The germline V gene encodes CDR1 SGHVS and CDR2 FQNEAQ. The CDR3 is made up of 15 amino acids. J was trimmed by 2 bases and V by 5 bases; bases with no gene match: 7. The CDR3 region is CASSQLAGAPYEQYF. Written as DNA, the CDR3 is TGTGCCAGCAGCCAACTAGCGGGTGCCCCCTACGAGCAGTACTTC.

The chain joins TRBV7-8 to TRBJ2-7; D is unresolved. V lost 6 bases and J lost 6, with 12 bases in between. CDR3 size: 12 residues. Germline-derived CDR1 and CDR2 are SGHVS and FQNEAQ. The CDR3, as DNA: TGTGCCAGCAGTCTAGATTTCCCCGAGCAGTACTTC. This encodes CASSLDFPEQYF.

The J gene is TRBJ1-1, the V gene TRBV18; D might be TRBD1 (6 bases). Per germline, CDR1 KGHSH and CDR2 LQKENI. This CDR3 has 15 residues. V was trimmed by 3 bases and J by 6 bases, leaving 17 bases between them. CDR3 nucleotides: TGTGCCAGCTCACCCCGGGACATTCTCCAGGCTGAAGCTTTCTTT. Its translation: CASSPRDILQAEAFF.

This clone was picked up a small number of times. This chain joins TRBV28 and TRBJ1-5; 9 bases line up with TRBD1. The ends lost 6 bases at V and 0 bases at J; junction bases unmatched: 12. The CDR3 is 18 amino acids. The V gene's germline CDR1 is MDHEN and CDR2 SYDVKM. As DNA, the CDR3 is TGTGCCAGCAGCCTCGGGGGACAGGGCTTCTATAGCAATCAGCCCCAGCATTTT. Translated: CASSLGGQGFYSNQPQHF.

J is TRBJ2-1 and V is TRBV2; tentative D call: TRBD2 (5 bases). V was trimmed by 6 bases and J by 5 bases, leaving 20 bases between them. Germline values: CDR1 SNHLY, CDR2 FYNNEI. The CDR3 is 16 residues long. The CDR3 bases are TGTGCCAGCAGGAGGAGGCTAGCCTCCCACCACAATGAGCAGTTCTTC. It yields the protein CASRRRLASHHNEQFF.

The chain couples TRBV9 to TRBJ2-2; TRBD2 aligns across 9 bases. From germline, CDR1 is SGDLS and CDR2 YYNGEE. V trimming: 2 bases; J trimming: 4 bases; junction bases outside the gene matches: 12. The CDR3 totals 18 residues. The CDR3 bases are TGTGCCAGCAGCGTGGTCAGCGGGGGGCCAGGGGCCACCGGGGAGCTGTTTTTT. It specifies CASSVVSGGPGATGELFF.

As for this clone: This sample also contains other DNA sequences that code for the same CDR3. This sequence joins TRBV28 and TRBJ2-7; 9 bases are shared with TRBD2. The CDR3 is made up of 14 amino acids. The V gene end was trimmed by 5 bases and the J gene end by 2 bases; junction bases not matched to a gene: 4. Germline V CDR1 and CDR2: MDHEN, SYDVKM. The CDR3: CASSEGLAPYEQYF. The CDR3 DNA reads TGTGCCAGCAGTGAAGGACTAGCGCCCTACGAGCAGTACTTC.

V is TRBV14 and J is TRBJ2-7; 9 positions agree with TRBD1. V shed 2 bases and J 5 bases; nucleotides not matched to a gene: 7. The CDR3 is 15 amino acids. Germline V lookup: CDR1 SGHDN, CDR2 FVKESK. The CDR3: CASSQPGTGIDEQYF. The CDR3 DNA is TGTGCCAGCAGCCAACCCGGGACAGGGATCGACGAGCAGTACTTC.

The chain uses TRBV11-1 and TRBJ1-6, with D possibly matching TRBD1 (6 bases). The CDR3 length is 13 residues. From germline, CDR1 is SGHAT and CDR2 FQDESV (reference sequence). V gave up 3 bases and J gave up 8 bases, with 8 bases separating them. In nucleotides, the CDR3 is TGTGCCAGCAGCTTCAGGGGCGATTCACCCCTCCACTTT. Translating it yields CASSFRGDSPLHF. Complete variable domain (other parts from reference TRBV11-1 and TRBJ1-6): EAEVAQSPRYKITEKSQAVAFWCDPISGHATLYWYRQILGQGPELLVQFQDESVVDDSQLPKDRFSAERLKGVDSTLKIQPAELGDSAMYLCASSFRGDSPLHFGNGTRLTVT.

In this sample, this clone turned up a few times. The V call is TRBV10-1, the J call TRBJ2-7; 8 bases match TRBD1. The CDR3 runs 18 residues. V lost 4 bases to trimming and J lost 2 bases; unmatched junction nucleotides: 16. CDR1 is WNHNN and CDR2 is SYGVQD in the germline V gene (reference sequence). The CDR3 loop is CASSGSKGGTGPPYEQYF. In DNA form, the CDR3 reads TGCGCCAGCAGTGGGTCTAAAGGGGGGACAGGACCTCCCTACGAGCAGTACTTC.

The chain uses TRBV5-1 and TRBJ2-1; possible D gene TRBD1, 5 bases. Deletions cut 1 base from V and 7 bases from J, with 12 bases between. The germline gives CDR1 SGHRS, CDR2 YFSETQ. The CDR3 length is 14 residues. The CDR3 region has the DNA TGCGCCAGCAGCTTGATAGGTAACAGGAATGAGCAGTTCTTC. It is translated as CASSLIGNRNEQFF.

The chain recombines TRBV28 with TRBJ2-6; 7 bases match TRBD1. This CDR3 spans 18 amino acids. The germline CDR1 and CDR2 sequences are MDHEN and SYDVKM. J gave up 2 bases and V 8 bases, and 15 bases lay outside the gene matches. The CDR3, as DNA: TGTGCCAGCGCTGCCCCGTGGCAGGGGGTAGCTGGGGCCAACGTCCTGACTTTC. It translates to CASAAPWQGVAGANVLTF.

V and J are TRBV5-1 and TRBJ2-5; 13 nucleotides agree with TRBD2. This CDR3 comprises 16 residues. The junction had 5 bases not matched to a gene; V was cut back by 2 bases and J by 4 bases. Germline CDR1 and CDR2: SGHRS and YFSETQ. The CDR3 bases are TGCGCCAGCAGCTTCGTGACTAGCGGGAGGTCAGAGACCCAGTACTTC. This translates into CASSFVTSGRSETQYF.

This chain connects TRBV5-8 to TRBJ2-3; a possible D gene is TRBD2 (5 bases). The CDR3 runs 14 residues. Germline loops: CDR1 SGHTS, CDR2 YDEGEE. V was shortened by 0 bases and J by 6 bases, with 11 bases between the two germline ends. CDR3 amino acids: CASSLGGSMDTQYF. CDR3 coding DNA: TGTGCCAGCAGCTTGGGCGGGTCCATGGATACGCAGTATTTT.